One and the same sample provided the 2 T cell receptor beta chains below, sequenced in a study of monozygotic twins with inflammatory bowel disease. TCRdb reworked the 5' RACE reads into one entry per CDR3 protein, no DNA. This repertoire includes 300,000 to 450,000 distinct CDR3 sequences. Sequencing was done on a sample of blood. The receptors come from a human donor with ulcerative colitis or Crohn's disease, or a healthy co-twin of an affected twin (not recorded which).

The chain employs TRBV6-1 and TRBJ2-1; TCRdb names TRBD1, which stays unverified in the absence of DNA. The CDR3 has 15 residues. CDR1 is MNHNS and CDR2 is SASEGT in the germline V gene. The CDR3 here is CASSPSGGPRNEQFF.

J is TRBJ2-7 and V is TRBV3-1; the D call from TCRdb, TRBD2, cannot be confirmed without DNA. The CDR3 is made up of 16 amino acids. Germline V CDR1 and CDR2: LGHDT, YNNKEL (reference sequence). CDR3 in amino acids: CASSKLAGNENYEQYF.